The 32 T cell receptor beta chains below all came from one sample that was sequenced in a study of blood T cells in healthy people across ages. The authors ran a second PCR of 7 to 11 cycles using a sample-barcoded 5' primer and a J-beta primer mix. TCRdb used MiXCR to reprocess the 5' RACE reads, holding one entry per CDR3 protein. The table lists fewer than 900,000 distinct CDR3 sequences, approximately 43% of them singletons, with less than 25% in the top ten. Sequences were obtained from blood. The receptor source for this set is a woman aged 55-75 years in good health.

This chain joins TRBV7-2 and TRBJ2-7, with D perhaps matching TRBD1 or TRBD2 (5 bases each). Trimming removed 0 bases at V and 2 bases at J, with 17 bases between. CDR1 and CDR2 (germline): SGHTA, FQGNSA. The CDR3 is 17 amino acids. The CDR3 spells CASSLAFDFGGAYEQYF. Written as DNA, the CDR3 is TGTGCCAGCAGCTTAGCGTTCGATTTTGGGGGAGCCTACGAGCAGTACTTC.

In this sample, this clonotype turned up many times. V gene TRBV20-1 combines with J gene TRBJ2-3; unclear D gene. V lost 6 bases to trimming and J lost 4 bases, with 2 bases between them. This CDR3 contains 9 residues. The germline CDR1 and CDR2 sequences are DFQATT and SNEGSKA (reference sequence). The CDR3 bases are TGCAGTGCCCCAGATACGCAGTATTTT. Protein sequence: CSAPDTQYF.

This chain links TRBV20-1 with TRBJ1-5; 10 positions match TRBD1. Trimming removed 0 bases from V and 4 bases from J; junction bases left unmatched: 6. CDR1 is DFQATT, CDR2 SNEGSKA, per germline (reference sequence). The CDR3 is 16 amino acids. CDR3 sequence: CSARDPGQGVNQPQHF. In DNA, the CDR3 is TGCAGTGCTAGAGATCCCGGACAGGGGGTTAATCAGCCCCAGCATTTT.

As regards this clonotype: One junction end does not reproduce the germline sequence, and a read error may be involved. The V and J genes are TRBV27 and TRBJ2-5; perhaps TRBD2 as D (5 bases). The CDR3 is made up of 14 amino acids. The germline V gene encodes CDR1 MNHEY and CDR2 SMNVEV (reference sequence). The CDR3, as DNA: TGTGCCAGCAGTCTCCGGTTACGGGAAGAGACCCAATACTTC. It yields the protein CASSLRLREETQYF.

The chain combines TRBV7-2 with TRBJ1-1; weak D call: TRBD1 (5 bases). CDR3 length: 14 residues. The V end lost 6 bases, the J end lost 4 bases, and 15 bases lay between the germline ends. Germline CDR1 and CDR2: SGHTA and FQGNSA. In DNA form, the CDR3 reads TGTGCCAGCAGTAGACAAGGGGTTACCACTGAAGCTTTCTTT. Translating gives CASSRQGVTTEAFF.

This rearrangement joins TRBV7-2 to TRBJ2-1; 8 nucleotides match TRBD2. From germline, CDR1 is SGHTA and CDR2 FQGNSA. This CDR3 has 16 amino acids. The J segment lost 8 bases and the V segment lost 1 base, leaving 10 bases of the junction unmatched. For the CDR3, the DNA is TGTGCCAGCAGCTTAGAACTAGCGGTGGCTGGGTATGAGCAGTTCTTC. Amino acid sequence: CASSLELAVAGYEQFF.

This clonotype has only one observation. The rearrangement uses TRBV30 and TRBJ2-1; no definite D call. The germline V gene has CDR1 GTSNPN and CDR2 SVGIG (reference sequence). The CDR3 contains 14 residues. Between the trimmed V and J ends, which lost 5 bases and 0 bases, there was a span of 11 bases. CDR3 in amino acids: CAWAEASSYNEQFF. CDR3 coding DNA: TGTGCCTGGGCGGAAGCTAGCTCCTACAATGAGCAGTTCTTC.

This clonotype was counted many times. J is TRBJ1-2 and V is TRBV7-2; TRBD1 matches at 8 bases. V lost 4 bases to trimming and J lost 8 bases; unmatched junction nucleotides: 6. CDR3 length: 13 residues. Germline CDR1 reads SGHTA; CDR2 reads FQGNSA. The CDR3 bases are TGTGCCAGCAGCTCCGGACAGGGTAACGGCTACACCTTC. Residues: CASSSGQGNGYTF.

The rearrangement uses TRBV10-3 and TRBJ2-3, with D tentatively TRBD1 or TRBD2 (5 bases each). Germline values: CDR1 ENHRY, CDR2 SYGVKD. The CDR3 length is 15 residues. V was clipped by 6 bases and J by 5 bases, with 18 bases between them. The CDR3 reads CAIRDRDAGGDTQYF. The CDR3 DNA reads as TGTGCCATCAGAGACCGGGACGCGGGTGGAGATACGCAGTATTTT.

This rearrangement joins TRBV6-1 to TRBJ1-4; no reliable D call. V gave up 6 bases and J gave up 5 bases, with 10 bases separating them. In germline, CDR1 is MNHNS, CDR2 SASEGT. CDR3 size: 13 residues. The CDR3 region is CASRLDLNEKLFF. DNA for the CDR3: TGTGCCAGCAGGCTGGACTTAAATGAAAAACTGTTTTTT.

This clonotype was seen just once. A much larger clone differs from this one at a single base, so this may be a read error. This sequence joins TRBV4-3 and TRBJ1-2; 8 nucleotides agree with TRBD1. This CDR3 region has 18 residues. CDR1 LGHNA and CDR2 YSLEER come from the germline V gene. CDR3 in amino acids: CASIQDDRGDYLFRGYTF. CDR3 DNA sequence: TGCGCCAGCATCCAAGACGACAGGGGAGACTATCTATTTCGTGGCTACACCTTC.

A few counts support this clonotype. This chain links TRBV7-8 with TRBJ2-1; 8 nucleotides agree with TRBD2. The CDR3 loop spans 16 amino acids. V trimming: 1 base; J trimming: 6 bases; junction bases outside the gene matches: 8. Germline lookup yields CDR1 SGHVS and CDR2 FQNEAQ. The CDR3, as DNA: TGTGCCAGCAGCTTAGTGGGGGGTAGCGGGACCAATGAGCAGTTCTTC. The encoded protein is CASSLVGGSGTNEQFF.

This clonotype was detected a few times. This chain links TRBV20-1 with TRBJ2-5, with 12 positions matching TRBD2. The end of the DNA fits TRBJ2-7 better, so the J call may be wrong. Looked up from germline, CDR1 is DFQATT and CDR2 is SNEGSKA (reference sequence). This CDR3 has 15 amino acids. The DNA for the CDR3 is TGCAGTGCTAGACTAGCGGGGGGGCCGGATTACGAGCAGTACTTC. As protein: CSARLAGGPDYEQYF.

V and J are TRBV6-5 and TRBJ1-2; the D is unclear. This CDR3 is built from 12 residues. Germline CDR1 is MNHEY and CDR2 is SVGAGI. V lost 5 bases and J lost 13, with 17 bases in between. The CDR3 loop is CASSDGFSACTF. For the CDR3, the DNA is TGTGCCAGCAGTGACGGATTTTCGGCCTGCACCTTC.

This rearrangement joins TRBV7-2 to TRBJ2-1; TRBD2 is a possible D gene (6 bases). CDR3 length: 16 amino acids. Germline V gene lookup returns CDR1 SGHTA and CDR2 FQGNSA. The germline V and J ends were trimmed by 1 base and 13 bases, with 23 bases remaining between them. The CDR3 coding sequence is TGTGCCAGCAGCTTAGGAGTACGGCGGGATCAAGAGACCCAGTTCTTC. Translating gives CASSLGVRRDQETQFF.

This chain joins TRBV20-1 and TRBJ2-5; TRBD2 agrees at 14 bases. The germline V gene encodes CDR1 DFQATT and CDR2 SNEGSKA (reference sequence). The CDR3 has 14 residues. The junction had 4 bases not matched to a gene; V was cut back by 3 bases and J by 7 bases. The CDR3 protein is CSARGLAGEGTQYF. Here the CDR3 DNA reads TGCAGTGCTAGGGGACTAGCGGGAGAGGGGACCCAGTACTTC.

The genes are TRBV21-1 and TRBJ2-3; the tabulated D call, TRBD2, remains unverified against the DNA. TRBV21-1 is a recognized pseudogene. CDR3 length: 15 amino acids. The CDR3 DNA reads TGTGCCAGCAGCAAGAGAGGCCCAGATGCAGATACGCAGTATTTT. Translation: CASSKRGPDADTQYF.

The chain links TRBV6-5 to TRBJ2-7, with TRBD2 identical over 7 bases. The germline gives CDR1 MNHEY, CDR2 SVGAGI. V was pared by 0 bases and J by 2 bases, with 4 bases of the junction left unmatched. This CDR3 is built from 15 residues. DNA of the CDR3: TGTGCCAGCAGTTACTCGCTAGCGGAACCCTACGAGCAGTACTTC. It is translated as CASSYSLAEPYEQYF.

This clonotype was found once. This chain uses TRBV27 with TRBJ2-2; 14 positions agree with TRBD2. Germline trimming cut 8 bases from V and 6 bases from J; bases unmatched to any gene: 5. The CDR3 consists of 15 residues. Per germline, CDR1 MNHEY and CDR2 SMNVEV (reference sequence). The CDR3 DNA follows: TGTGCCAGCGGGACTAGCGGGAGTGTGTCCGGGGAGCTGTTTTTT. It translates to CASGTSGSVSGELFF.

Remarks on this clonotype: Just one base apart from a much larger clone, this may be a read error. The V call is TRBV29-1, the J call TRBJ2-3; 12 positions match TRBD1. The germline gives CDR1 SQVTM, CDR2 ANQGSEA. This CDR3 region has 14 residues. Trimming removed 4 bases from V and 2 bases from J; junction bases left unmatched: 1. For the CDR3, the DNA is TGCAGCGTTGGGGGACAGGGGGCCACAGATACGCAGTATTTT. Translating it yields CSVGGQGATDTQYF.

The J gene is TRBJ2-2, the V gene TRBV3-1, with D hard to call. V lost 0 bases and J lost 1, with 9 bases in between. The CDR3 loop spans 16 amino acids. Germline CDR1 and CDR2: LGHDT and YNNKEL (reference sequence). The CDR3, as DNA: TGTGCCAGCAGCCAAGAAGGGATAGTGAACACCGGGGAGCTGTTTTTT. Amino acid sequence: CASSQEGIVNTGELFF. Variable domain in full (rest from reference TRBV3-1 and TRBJ2-2): DTAVSQTPKYLVTQMGNDKSIKCEQNLGHDTMYWYKQDSKKFLKIMFSYNNKELIINETVPNRFSPKSPDKAHLNLHINSLELGDSAVYFCASSQEGIVNTGELFFGEGSRLTVL.

The table lists this clonotype with a few counts. The J gene is TRBJ2-7, the V gene TRBV7-3, with D hard to call. The CDR3 length is 15 residues. V was cut by 1 base and J by 0 bases, with 10 bases left in between. Germline CDR1 SGHTA, CDR2 FQGTGA. Here the CDR3 reads CASSLRPGDSYEQYF. The CDR3 DNA follows: TGTGCCAGCAGCTTAAGGCCGGGTGACTCCTACGAGCAGTACTTC. Using reference TRBV7-3 and TRBJ2-7 for the parts outside the CDR3, the full variable domain is GAGVSQTPSNKVTEKGKYVELRCDPISGHTALYWYRQSLGQGPEFLIYFQGTGAADDSGLPNDRFFAVRPEGSVSTLKIQRTERGDSAVYLCASSLRPGDSYEQYFGPGTRLTVT.

This chain joins TRBV6-5 and TRBJ2-2; 8 bases line up with TRBD1. This CDR3 has 16 residues. Germline-derived CDR1 and CDR2 are MNHEY and SVGAGI. The V gene end was trimmed by 2 bases and the J gene end by 4 bases; junction bases not matched to a gene: 6. The DNA for the CDR3 is TGTGCCAGCAGTTACAACCTTGGACAGGGCACCGGGGAGCTGTTTTTT. Translated, it gives CASSYNLGQGTGELFF.

V is TRBV25-1 and J is TRBJ2-5; 7 bases line up with TRBD2. J was trimmed by 3 bases and V by 4 bases; bases with no gene match: 8. Germline V gives CDR1 MGHDK, CDR2 SYGVNS. This CDR3 is 15 amino acids long. The CDR3 nucleotides are TGTGCCAGCAGTGGCGAGCGACTAGCAGAAGAGACCCAGTACTTC. Its translation is CASSGERLAEETQYF.

This clonotype was picked up a small number of times. This chain links TRBV24-1 with TRBJ2-1; no clear D. The V gene lost 3 bases and the J gene lost 7 bases, with 12 bases spanning the gap. CDR1 is KGHDR, CDR2 SFDVKD, per germline. The CDR3 consists of 14 residues. CDR3 loop: CATSDTLAGNEQFF. The CDR3 nucleotides are TGTGCCACCAGTGATACCTTAGCTGGTAATGAGCAGTTCTTC.

The CDR3 DNA sequence: TGTGCCAGTCAGGGACAGAGCTCCTACGAGCAGTACTTC. Its protein product is CASQGQSSYEQYF. The rearrangement joins TRBV28 to TRBJ2-7; TRBD1 agrees at 7 bases. The CDR3 runs 13 residues. Germline V gene sequence: CDR1 MDHEN, CDR2 SYDVKM. With 9 bases clipped from V and 0 bases from J, the junction kept 5 bases outside the gene matches. The complete variable domain, with remaining parts taken from reference TRBV28 and TRBJ2-7, reads DVKVTQSSRYLVKRTGEKVFLECVQDMDHENMFWYRQDPGLGLRLIYFSYDVKMKEKGDIPEGYSVSREKKERFSLILESASTNQTSMYLCASQGQSSYEQYFGPGTRLTVT.

This clonotype was recorded at least ten times. This sequence joins TRBV12-3 or TRBV12-4 and TRBJ2-7; D ambiguous. There are 12 residues in the CDR3. With 5 bases removed from V and 2 bases from J, the gap between germline ends came to 7 bases. The CDR3 coding sequence is TGTGCCAGCAGTCTTTGGACCTACGAGCAGTACTTC. It encodes CASSLWTYEQYF.

This chain joins TRBV7-2 and TRBJ2-7, with unresolved D. This CDR3 contains 13 residues. V was clipped by 5 bases and J by 2 bases, with 10 bases between them. Germline V gives CDR1 SGHTA, CDR2 FQGNSA. The CDR3 DNA is TGTGCCAGCAGCCCGGAGTCTACCTACGAGCAGTACTTC. Protein sequence: CASSPESTYEQYF. Full variable domain (rest looked up from reference TRBV7-2 and TRBJ2-7): GAGVSQSPSNKVTEKGKDVELRCDPISGHTALYWYRQSLGQGLEFLIYFQGNSAPDKSGLPSDRFSAERTGGSVSTLTIQRTQQEDSAVYLCASSPESTYEQYFGPGTRLTVT.

The V and J genes are TRBV7-2 and TRBJ1-6; 7 positions match TRBD1. CDR1 is SGHTA and CDR2 is FQGNSA in the germline V gene. The ends lost 1 base at V and 10 bases at J; junction bases unmatched: 10. There are 16 residues in the CDR3. CDR3: CASSLVPQGQGSPLHF. The CDR3 DNA follows: TGTGCCAGCAGCTTAGTCCCACAGGGGCAGGGATCACCCCTCCACTTT. Full variable domain (missing parts from reference TRBV7-2 and TRBJ1-6): GAGVSQSPSNKVTEKGKDVELRCDPISGHTALYWYRQSLGQGLEFLIYFQGNSAPDKSGLPSDRFSAERTGGSVSTLTIQRTQQEDSAVYLCASSLVPQGQGSPLHFGNGTRLTVT.

This clonotype has a handful of counts. The J gene is TRBJ2-5, the V gene TRBV10-1; D is unresolved. The CDR3 extends over 13 amino acids. CDR1 WNHNN and CDR2 SYGVQD come from the germline V gene (reference sequence). Trimming stripped 4 bases from V and 0 bases from J, with 6 bases between. CDR3 sequence: CASSGNYQETQYF. The CDR3 DNA follows: TGCGCCAGCAGTGGCAACTACCAAGAGACCCAGTACTTC.

The rearrangement uses TRBV12-3 or TRBV12-4 and TRBJ1-1; 9 bases map to TRBD1. V lost 5 bases to trimming and J lost 3 bases; unmatched junction nucleotides: 16. The CDR3 is 18 amino acids. CDR3 region: CASSAADRGRFLDTEAFF. CDR3 coding DNA: TGTGCCAGCAGTGCTGCGGACAGGGGCCGGTTCCTGGACACTGAAGCTTTCTTT.

This clonotype was seen just once. The J gene is TRBJ2-3, the V gene TRBV7-2; D remains unclear. CDR1 and CDR2 (germline): SGHTA, FQGNSA. V was cut by 3 bases and J by 3 bases, with 10 bases left in between. The CDR3 extends over 14 amino acids. The CDR3 spells CASSLVGKTDTQYF. The CDR3 DNA sequence: TGTGCCAGCAGCTTGGTGGGGAAAACAGATACGCAGTATTTT.